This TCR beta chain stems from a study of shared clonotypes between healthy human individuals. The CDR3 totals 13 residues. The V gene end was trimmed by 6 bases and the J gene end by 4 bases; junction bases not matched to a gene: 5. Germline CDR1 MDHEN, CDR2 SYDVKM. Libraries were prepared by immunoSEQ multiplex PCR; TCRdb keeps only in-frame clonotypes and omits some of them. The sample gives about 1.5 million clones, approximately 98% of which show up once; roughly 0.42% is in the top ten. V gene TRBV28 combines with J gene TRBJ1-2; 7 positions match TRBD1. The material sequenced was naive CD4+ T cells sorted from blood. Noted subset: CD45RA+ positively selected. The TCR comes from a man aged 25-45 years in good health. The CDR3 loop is CASSRQGTYGYTF. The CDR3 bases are TGTGCCAGCAGCCGACAGGGCACCTATGGCTACACCTTC.